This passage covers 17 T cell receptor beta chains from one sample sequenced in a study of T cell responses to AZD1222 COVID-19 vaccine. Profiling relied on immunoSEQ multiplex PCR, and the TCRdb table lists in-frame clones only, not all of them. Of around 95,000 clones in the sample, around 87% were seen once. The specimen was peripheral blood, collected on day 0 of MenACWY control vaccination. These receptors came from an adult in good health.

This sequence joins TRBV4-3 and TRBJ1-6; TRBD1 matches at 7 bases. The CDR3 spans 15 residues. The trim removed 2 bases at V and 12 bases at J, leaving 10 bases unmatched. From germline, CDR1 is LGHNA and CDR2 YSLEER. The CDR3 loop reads CASSQSYRGRGPLHF. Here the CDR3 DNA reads TGCGCCAGCAGCCAATCTTACAGGGGACGGGGACCCCTCCACTTT.

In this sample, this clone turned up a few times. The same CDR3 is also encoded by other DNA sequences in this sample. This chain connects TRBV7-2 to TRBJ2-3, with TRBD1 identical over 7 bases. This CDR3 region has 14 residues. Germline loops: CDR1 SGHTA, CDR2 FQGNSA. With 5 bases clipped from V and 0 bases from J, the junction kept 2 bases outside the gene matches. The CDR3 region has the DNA TGTGCCAGCAGCCCGGACAGGAGCACAGATACGCAGTATTTT. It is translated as CASSPDRSTDTQYF.

CDR3 residues: CASSYPVTALYGYTF. CDR3 DNA sequence: TGTGCCAGCAGTTATCCCGTAACAGCGCTATATGGCTACACCTTC. The V call is TRBV6-6, the J call TRBJ1-2; D unclear. Germline V gene sequence: CDR1 MNHNY, CDR2 SVGAGI (reference sequence). This CDR3 region has 15 residues. The ends were cut back, 3 bases at V and 5 bases at J, with 16 bases in the middle.

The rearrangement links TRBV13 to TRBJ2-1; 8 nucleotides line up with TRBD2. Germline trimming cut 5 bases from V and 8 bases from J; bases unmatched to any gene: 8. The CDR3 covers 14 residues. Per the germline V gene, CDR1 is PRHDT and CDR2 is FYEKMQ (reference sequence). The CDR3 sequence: CASSPGGGSDEQFF. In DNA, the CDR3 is TGTGCCAGCAGCCCGGGGGGGGGATCGGATGAGCAGTTCTTC.

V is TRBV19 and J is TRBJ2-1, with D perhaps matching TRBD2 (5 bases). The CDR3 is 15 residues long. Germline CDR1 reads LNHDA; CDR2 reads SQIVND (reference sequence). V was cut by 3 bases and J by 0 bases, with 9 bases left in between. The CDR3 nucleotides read TGTGCCAGTAGTATTGGAGGAGTCTCCTACAATGAGCAGTTCTTC. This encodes CASSIGGVSYNEQFF.

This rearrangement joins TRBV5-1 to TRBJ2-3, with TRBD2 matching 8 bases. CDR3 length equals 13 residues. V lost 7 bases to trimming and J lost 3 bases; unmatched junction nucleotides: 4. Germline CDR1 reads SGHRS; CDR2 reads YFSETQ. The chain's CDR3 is CASLSGTTDTQYF. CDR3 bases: TGCGCCAGCCTTAGCGGGACTACAGATACGCAGTATTTT.

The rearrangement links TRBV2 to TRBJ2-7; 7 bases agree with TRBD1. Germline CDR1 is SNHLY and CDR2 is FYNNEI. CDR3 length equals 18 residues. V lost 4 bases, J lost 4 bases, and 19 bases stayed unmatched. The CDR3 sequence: CASSVGGTSRLGKYEQYF. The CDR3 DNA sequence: TGTGCCAGCAGTGTAGGGGGCACCTCCCGACTGGGGAAGTACGAGCAGTACTTC. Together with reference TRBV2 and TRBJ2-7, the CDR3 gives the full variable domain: EPEVTQTPSHQVTQMGQEVILRCVPISNHLYFYWYRQILGQKVEFLVSFYNNEISEKSEIFDDQFSVERPDGSNFTLKIRSTKLEDSAMYFCASSVGGTSRLGKYEQYFGPGTRLTVT.

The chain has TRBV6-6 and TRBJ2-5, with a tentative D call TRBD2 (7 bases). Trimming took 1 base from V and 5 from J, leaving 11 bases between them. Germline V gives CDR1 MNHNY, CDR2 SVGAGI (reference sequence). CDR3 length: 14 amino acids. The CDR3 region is CASSYFGGPETQYF. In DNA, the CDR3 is TGTGCCAGCAGTTACTTCGGGGGGCCCGAGACCCAGTACTTC.

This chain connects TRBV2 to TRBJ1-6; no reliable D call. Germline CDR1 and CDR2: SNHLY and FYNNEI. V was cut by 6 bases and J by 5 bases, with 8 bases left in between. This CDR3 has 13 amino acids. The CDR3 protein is CASRKDHNSPLHF. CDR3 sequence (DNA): TGTGCCAGCAGGAAGGATCATAATTCACCCCTCCACTTT.

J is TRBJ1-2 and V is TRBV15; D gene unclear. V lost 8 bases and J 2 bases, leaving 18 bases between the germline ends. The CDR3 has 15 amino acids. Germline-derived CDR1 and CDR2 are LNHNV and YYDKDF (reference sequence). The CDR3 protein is CATQFLRGNNYGYTF. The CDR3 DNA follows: TGTGCCACCCAGTTTTTAAGAGGGAACAACTATGGCTACACCTTC.

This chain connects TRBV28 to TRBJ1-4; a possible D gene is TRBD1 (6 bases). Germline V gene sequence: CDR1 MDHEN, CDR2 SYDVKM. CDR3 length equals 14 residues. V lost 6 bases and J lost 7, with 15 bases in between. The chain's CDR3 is CASREWGGGEKLFF. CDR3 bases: TGTGCCAGCAGGGAATGGGGGGGCGGTGAAAAACTGTTTTTT. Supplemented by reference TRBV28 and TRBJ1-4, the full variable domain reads DVKVTQSSRYLVKRTGEKVFLECVQDMDHENMFWYRQDPGLGLRLIYFSYDVKMKEKGDIPEGYSVSREKKERFSLILESASTNQTSMYLCASREWGGGEKLFFGSGTQLSVL.

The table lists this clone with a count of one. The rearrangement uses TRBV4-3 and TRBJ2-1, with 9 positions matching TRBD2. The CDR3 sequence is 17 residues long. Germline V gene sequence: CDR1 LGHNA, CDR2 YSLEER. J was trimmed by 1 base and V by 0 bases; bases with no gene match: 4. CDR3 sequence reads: CASSQDRAGGSYNEQFF. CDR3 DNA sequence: TGCGCCAGCAGCCAAGATAGGGCGGGAGGGTCCTACAATGAGCAGTTCTTC.

For the CDR3, the DNA is TGTGCCAGCAGTGACTACGGGACACCTACGCAAGAGACCCAGTACTTC. This gives the protein CASSDYGTPTQETQYF. This chain links TRBV6-1 with TRBJ2-5; tentative D call: TRBD1 (6 bases). The CDR3 consists of 16 residues. The germline V and J ends were trimmed by 3 bases and 2 bases, with 16 bases remaining between them. CDR1 MNHNS and CDR2 SASEGT come from the germline V gene.

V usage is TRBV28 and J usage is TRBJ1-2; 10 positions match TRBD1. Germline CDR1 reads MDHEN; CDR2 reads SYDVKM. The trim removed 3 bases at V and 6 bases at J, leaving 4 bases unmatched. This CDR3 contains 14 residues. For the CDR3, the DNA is TGTGCCAGCAGTTTCGGGACAGGGGAAAATGGCTACACCTTC. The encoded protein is CASSFGTGENGYTF.

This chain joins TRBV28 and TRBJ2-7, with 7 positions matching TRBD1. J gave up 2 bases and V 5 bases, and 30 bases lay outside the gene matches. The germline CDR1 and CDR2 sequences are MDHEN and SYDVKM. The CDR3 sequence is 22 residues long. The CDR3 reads CASSPIRDSYLMGTGTTYEQYF. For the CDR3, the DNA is TGTGCCAGCAGTCCCATCCGGGACAGCTACTTGATGGGAACAGGGACCACCTACGAGCAGTACTTC.

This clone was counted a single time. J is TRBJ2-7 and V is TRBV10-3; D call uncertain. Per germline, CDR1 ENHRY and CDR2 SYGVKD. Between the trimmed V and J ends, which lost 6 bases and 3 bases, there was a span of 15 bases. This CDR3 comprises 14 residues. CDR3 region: CAISQPPASYEQYF. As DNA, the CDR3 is TGTGCCATCAGCCAGCCCCCAGCGAGCTACGAGCAGTACTTC.

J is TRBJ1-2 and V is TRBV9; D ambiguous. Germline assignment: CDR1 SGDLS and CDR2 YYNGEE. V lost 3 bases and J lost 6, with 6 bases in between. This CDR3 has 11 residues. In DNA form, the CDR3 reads TGTGCCAGCAGCGGGGCCCATGGCTACACCTTC. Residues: CASSGAHGYTF.